This TCR beta chain is from a study of T cells in women clearing cervical HPV infection. This table comes from immunoSEQ multiplex PCR, and its TCRdb copy is limited to in-frame clones, with some not included. This listing includes tens of thousands of clones. V lost 3 bases to trimming and J lost 6 bases, with 18 bases between them. CDR3 length: 16 amino acids. Germline V lookup: CDR1 LNHDA, CDR2 SQIVND (reference sequence). A word on this clone: The DNA ends 3 residues before the CDR3 does, and the rest of the CDR3 is filled in from the germline J gene.

Input material: blood buffy coat. The V and J genes are TRBV19 and TRBJ1-5; tentatively, D is TRBD1 (6 bases). The TCR sequence derives from a woman aged 18 to 75 with a cervical HPV16 infection that either progressed to CIN3+ or cleared (not recorded which). The CDR3 reads CASSIVGGAVSQPQHF. CDR3 bases read: TGTGCCAGTAGTATCGTTGGGGGGGCGGTTAGTCAGCCC. Together with reference TRBV19 and TRBJ1-5, the CDR3 gives the full variable domain: DGGITQSPKYLFRKEGQNVTLSCEQNLNHDAMYWYRQDPGQGLRLIYYSQIVNDFQKGDIAEGYSVSREKKESFPLTVTSAQKNPTAFYLCASSIVGGAVSQPQHFGDGTRLSIL.